These 25 T cell receptor beta chains were sequenced from one sample in a study of blood T cell repertoires in COVID-19. Profiling relied on immunoSEQ multiplex PCR, and the TCRdb table lists in-frame clones only, not all of them. The data show around 250,000 clones, about nine tenths seen once. Source material: PBMCs or T cells enriched from blood (not recorded which). The receptor set was obtained from a man between 18 and 29 years old who had recovered from COVID-19.

The J gene is TRBJ2-2, the V gene TRBV6-5; TRBD1 is a possible D gene (6 bases). This CDR3 region has 14 residues. The V end was cut by 6 bases, the J end by 3 bases, with 11 bases between. In germline, CDR1 is MNHEY, CDR2 SVGAGI. CDR3 DNA sequence: TGTGCCAGCAGACAGGGCCCGGACACCGGGGAGCTGTTTTTT. This gives the protein CASRQGPDTGELFF.

This chain links TRBV19 with TRBJ2-1; 7 bases line up with TRBD2. Germline CDR1 and CDR2: LNHDA and SQIVND (reference sequence). Trimming took 3 bases from V and 7 from J; bases not matched to a gene: 9. The CDR3 is made up of 15 amino acids. The CDR3 here is CASSISGGIGNEQFF. The CDR3 DNA sequence: TGTGCCAGTAGTATTTCGGGAGGTATCGGGAATGAGCAGTTCTTC.

This clone occurred once. This chain connects TRBV7-9 to TRBJ2-7, with D possibly being TRBD2 (5 bases). The CDR3 extends over 16 amino acids. Germline V gene lookup returns CDR1 SEHNR and CDR2 FQNEAQ (reference sequence). The germline V and J ends were trimmed by 5 bases and 2 bases, with 19 bases remaining between them. The DNA of the CDR3 is TGTGCCAGCAGCACAAAGATCGGGGATCTTCCCTACGAGCAGTACTTC. The encoded protein is CASSTKIGDLPYEQYF.

The CDR3 bases are TGTGCCACCAGCAGTGGACAGGACGTGAGAGTCATCTCTGGAAACACCATATATTTT. Translation: CATSSGQDVRVISGNTIYF. This chain uses TRBV15 with TRBJ1-3, with 7 bases identical to TRBD1. CDR3 length: 19 residues. Germline V CDR1 and CDR2: LNHNV, YYDKDF (reference sequence). J gave up 0 bases and V 3 bases, and 14 bases lay outside the gene matches.

This chain connects TRBV3-1 (or the pseudogene TRBV3-2) to TRBJ2-7; 10 positions match TRBD2. The CDR3 covers 16 residues. Germline trimming cut 1 base from V and 2 bases from J; bases unmatched to any gene: 5. Germline V gene lookup returns CDR1 LGHDT and CDR2 YNNKEL (reference sequence). This CDR3 reads CASSQGLLAGAYEQYF. The DNA for the CDR3 is TGTGCCAGCAGCCAAGGTCTTCTAGCGGGAGCCTACGAGCAGTACTTC.

The DNA of the CDR3 is TGTGCCAGCAGTTCTAAAGGGGTGGATTCACCCCTCCACTTT. This codes for CASSSKGVDSPLHF. V usage is TRBV11-2 and J usage is TRBJ1-6; the D gene is possibly TRBD1 (5 bases). CDR3 length: 14 residues. The V end was cut by 6 bases, the J end by 8 bases, with 14 bases between. Germline V CDR1 and CDR2: SGHAT, FQNNGV. The entire variable domain, with the rest obtained from reference TRBV11-2 and TRBJ1-6, is as follows: EAGVAQSPRYKIIEKRQSVAFWCNPISGHATLYWYQQILGQGPKLLIQFQNNGVVDDSQLPKDRFSAERLKGVDSTLKIQPAKLEDSAVYLCASSSKGVDSPLHFGNGTRLTVT.

The chain combines TRBV6-5 with TRBJ2-5; the match to TRBD2 covers 10 bases. Germline V lookup: CDR1 MNHEY, CDR2 SVGAGI. The junction had 8 bases not matched to a gene; V was cut back by 8 bases and J by 5 bases. This CDR3 has 14 residues. CDR3 bases: TGTGCCAGCGCGGGACTAGCGTTAAGGGAGACCCAGTACTTC. Amino acid sequence: CASAGLALRETQYF.

The chain couples TRBV2 to TRBJ2-1, with 8 nucleotides matching TRBD2. Trimming took 6 bases from V and 12 from J; bases not matched to a gene: 22. This CDR3 is built from 17 residues. Germline lookup yields CDR1 SNHLY and CDR2 FYNNEI. The CDR3 loop is CASRPTLAGGPRAVQFF. CDR3 bases: TGTGCCAGCAGGCCTACCCTCGCGGGAGGACCAAGGGCGGTGCAGTTCTTC.

The chain combines TRBV30 with TRBJ1-2; D is possibly TRBD1 (5 bases). Germline CDR1 GTSNPN, CDR2 SVGIG (reference sequence). This CDR3 has 14 residues. Trimming left V 4 bases short and J 6 bases short, with 18 bases between. The CDR3 DNA sequence: TGTGCCTGGACCCGCTTGGGGGGAGACGATGGCTACACCTTC. Translation: CAWTRLGGDDGYTF.

CDR3 coding DNA: TGCGCCAGCAGCTTGGTGGTCAACACCAACTCTGGGGCCAACGTCCTGACTTTC. Translated: CASSLVVNTNSGANVLTF. This rearrangement joins TRBV5-1 to TRBJ2-6; no definite D call. Trimming removed 0 bases from V and 0 bases from J, with 13 bases in between. The CDR3 has 18 amino acids. Per germline, CDR1 SGHRS and CDR2 YFSETQ.

This sequence joins TRBV29-1 and TRBJ1-1, with TRBD1 matching 7 bases. The CDR3 length is 16 residues. In germline, CDR1 is SQVTM, CDR2 ANQGSEA. V trimming: 7 bases; J trimming: 5 bases; junction bases outside the gene matches: 19. Written as DNA, the CDR3 is TGCAGCGCTCGGGGGTTGGTGAACGCAGGGGGTACTGAAGCTTTCTTT. This codes for CSARGLVNAGGTEAFF.

This chain uses TRBV19 with TRBJ1-1; D might be TRBD1 (6 bases). This CDR3 is 15 amino acids long. The germline V and J ends were trimmed by 0 bases and 4 bases, with 12 bases remaining between them. Germline V lookup: CDR1 LNHDA, CDR2 SQIVND (reference sequence). The CDR3 DNA follows: TGTGCCAGTAGTATAGAGGGGAACAGGGTCACTGAAGCTTTCTTT. This codes for CASSIEGNRVTEAFF.

The CDR3 nucleotides read TGTGCCAGCAGTGAATCACGGGGAATGTACAATGAGCAGTTCTTC. Residues: CASSESRGMYNEQFF. The chain has TRBV25-1 and TRBJ2-1; a weak D match, TRBD2 (5 bases). The CDR3 runs to 15 residues. The V end was cut by 1 base, the J end by 4 bases, with 11 bases between. Germline CDR1 reads MGHDK; CDR2 reads SYGVNS.

The chain employs TRBV14 and TRBJ1-1; maybe TRBD1 (6 bases). Trimming removed 1 base from V and 5 bases from J, with 14 bases in between. CDR1 and CDR2 from the germline V gene are SGHDN and FVKESK. There are 15 residues in the CDR3. Here the CDR3 DNA reads TGTGCCAGCAGCCAAGGAAAGCAGGGGTTGACTGAAGCTTTCTTT. It codes for CASSQGKQGLTEAFF.

In this sample, this clone turned up a few times. The chain joins TRBV5-6 to TRBJ2-3; D not resolved. The CDR3 consists of 13 residues. V lost 4 bases to trimming and J lost 0 bases, with 6 bases between them. Germline CDR1 SGHDT, CDR2 YYEEEE. The CDR3 loop is CASSQVSTDTQYF. CDR3 in DNA: TGTGCCAGCAGCCAGGTCAGCACAGATACGCAGTATTTT.

The rearrangement joins TRBV5-3 to TRBJ1-4; D is perhaps TRBD1 (5 bases). TRBV5-3 is marked as an open reading frame, function uncertain. The CDR3 covers 18 residues. V lost 0 bases and J lost 2, with 17 bases in between. DNA of the CDR3: TGTGCCAGAAGCTTGGCCTCAGCCGCAGGGTTCACTAATGAAAAACTGTTTTTT. It specifies CARSLASAAGFTNEKLFF.

The rearrangement uses TRBV29-1 and TRBJ2-1; the match to TRBD1 covers 7 bases. Per the germline V gene, CDR1 is SQVTM and CDR2 is ANQGSEA. The V gene end was trimmed by 5 bases and the J gene end by 8 bases; junction bases not matched to a gene: 18. The CDR3 sequence is 16 residues long. CDR3 protein: CSVTRYRGPMSDEQFF. The DNA of the CDR3 is TGCAGCGTTACTCGATACAGGGGCCCCATGAGTGATGAGCAGTTCTTC.

This clone was seen a handful of times. The chain combines TRBV28 with TRBJ2-3; 9 nucleotides agree with TRBD1. CDR3 size: 15 residues. Germline V lookup: CDR1 MDHEN, CDR2 SYDVKM. V lost 6 bases and J lost 3; bases outside the gene matches: 7. CDR3 region: CASRAGQGETDTQYF. CDR3 sequence (DNA): TGTGCCAGCAGGGCGGGACAGGGTGAAACAGATACGCAGTATTTT.

The rearrangement uses TRBV11-2 and TRBJ2-7, with 9 bases aligning to TRBD1. The germline V gene encodes CDR1 SGHAT and CDR2 FQNNGV. This CDR3 has 14 amino acids. V gave up 3 bases and J gave up 4 bases; unmatched junction bases: 4. CDR3 sequence: CASSFRDRAYEQYF. CDR3 in DNA: TGTGCCAGCAGCTTCCGGGACAGGGCTTACGAGCAGTACTTC.

This clone occurred once. V gene TRBV24-1 combines with J gene TRBJ2-1, with 7 bases matching TRBD1. Looked up from germline, CDR1 is KGHDR and CDR2 is SFDVKD. This CDR3 has 14 residues. The ends lost 6 bases at V and 1 base at J; junction bases unmatched: 2. For the CDR3, the DNA is TGTGCCACCAGTCGACAGGGATCCTACAATGAGCAGTTCTTC. Encoded protein: CATSRQGSYNEQFF.

This clone showed up just once. The J gene is TRBJ2-7, the V gene TRBV2; TRBD2 aligns across 7 bases. CDR1 is SNHLY, CDR2 FYNNEI, per germline. The J segment lost 5 bases and the V segment lost 6 bases, leaving 10 bases of the junction unmatched. The CDR3 loop spans 14 amino acids. The CDR3 region is CASSPNKRDHEQYF. The CDR3 coding sequence is TGTGCCAGCAGCCCTAACAAGCGGGACCACGAGCAGTACTTC.

This chain uses TRBV19 with TRBJ2-2; the match to TRBD2 covers 11 bases. Germline V lookup: CDR1 LNHDA, CDR2 SQIVND (reference sequence). V trimming: 6 bases; J trimming: 6 bases; junction bases outside the gene matches: 6. CDR3 length equals 15 residues. CDR3 DNA: TGTGCCAGTAGGACTAGCGGGAATAGGGCCGGGGAGCTGTTTTTT. It translates to CASRTSGNRAGELFF.

The chain has TRBV28 and TRBJ2-1, with 13 bases lining up with TRBD2. In germline, CDR1 is MDHEN, CDR2 SYDVKM. This CDR3 region has 19 residues. V lost 0 bases to trimming and J lost 7 bases; unmatched junction nucleotides: 12. CDR3 region: CASSLWMTSGRNKGNEQFF. The CDR3 coding sequence is TGTGCCAGCAGTTTATGGATGACTAGCGGGAGGAATAAAGGTAATGAGCAGTTCTTC. Drawing the rest from reference TRBV28 and TRBJ2-1, the complete variable domain is DVKVTQSSRYLVKRTGEKVFLECVQDMDHENMFWYRQDPGLGLRLIYFSYDVKMKEKGDIPEGYSVSREKKERFSLILESASTNQTSMYLCASSLWMTSGRNKGNEQFFGPGTRLTVL.

This rearrangement joins TRBV18 to TRBJ2-3; TRBD2 is a possible D gene (6 bases). Germline V gene data show CDR1 as KGHSH and CDR2 as LQKENI. V was shortened by 2 bases and J by 4 bases, with 10 bases between the two germline ends. The CDR3 consists of 14 residues. CDR3 loop: CASSPAGPPDTQYF. As DNA, the CDR3 is TGTGCCAGCTCACCAGCGGGGCCCCCAGATACGCAGTATTTT. The whole variable domain, remainder taken from reference TRBV18 and TRBJ2-3, is NAGVMQNPRHLVRRRGQEARLRCSPMKGHSHVYWYRQLPEEGLKFMVYLQKENIIDESGMPKERFSAEFPKEGPSILRIQQVVRGDSAAYFCASSPAGPPDTQYFGPGTRLTVL.

The chain couples TRBV27 to TRBJ2-1, with no clear D. This CDR3 is 14 amino acids long. V lost 0 bases to trimming and J lost 5 bases, with 8 bases between them. Germline V gene sequence: CDR1 MNHEY, CDR2 SMNVEV (reference sequence). The CDR3 protein is CASSLSSPHNEQFF. The CDR3 DNA is TGTGCCAGCAGTTTATCCTCCCCTCACAATGAGCAGTTCTTC.